This TCR beta chain was obtained from a study of OX40 agonist ivuxolimab in advanced cancers. About the research overall: Prior anti-PD-1, anti-PD-L1 or anti-CTLA-4 therapy was allowed; about 39% had some. Study-wide findings and caveats: The study observed clonal expansion of CD4+ and CD8+ blood T cells by week 6 at 0.1 to 3.0 mg/kg.

Assay: immunoSEQ multiplex PCR; the TCRdb copy retains only in-frame clones and omits some. The sample carries around 75,000 clones, about nine tenths recorded once. For this clone: Its antigen is not known.

Germline CDR1 reads SGHRS; CDR2 reads YFSETQ. The CDR3 extends over 16 amino acids. After removal of 0 bases from V and 6 bases from J, the junction contained 12 bases not matched to a gene. The sequencing used CD4+ or CD8+ T cells sorted from blood, collected in a trial of the OX40 agonist ivuxolimab. V gene TRBV5-1 combines with J gene TRBJ2-7; 7 bases match TRBD1. This TCR was recovered from an adult with an advanced solid tumor such as melanoma, head and neck, liver or kidney cancer. CDR3 protein: CASSLEGAGRHLEQYF. CDR3 in DNA: TGCGCCAGCAGCTTGGAGGGGGCAGGACGCCACCTCGAGCAGTACTTC.